These 24 T cell receptor beta chains were sequenced from one sample in a study of neurological immune-mediated disorders. MiXCR, run by TCRdb on the 5' RACE reads, gives a single entry per CDR3 protein. The table records about 22,000 distinct CDR3 sequences, roughly 17% of them present only once. Sample: CD8+ T cells from blood. The receptor source for this set is a woman between 18 and 30 years old with multiple sclerosis.

This clonotype was found many times. Relative to the germline gene, one junction end is altered; a read error may explain this. The chain recombines TRBV7-7 with TRBJ2-2, with D hard to call. Germline CDR1 SSHAT, CDR2 FNYEAQ (reference sequence). This CDR3 is built from 13 residues. The CDR3 region is CASSSVHTGELFF. The CDR3 DNA follows: TGTGCTAGCAGCTCCGTCCACACCGGGGAGCTGTTTTTT.

This clonotype showed up many times. The CDR3 loop is CASSLGVGEAFF. CDR3 DNA: TGTGCCAGCAGCTTAGGGGTGGGTGAAGCTTTCTTT. This sequence joins TRBV7-8 and TRBJ1-1; D is undetermined. The CDR3 is 12 amino acids. Germline loops: CDR1 SGHVS, CDR2 FQNEAQ. Between the trimmed V and J ends, which lost 1 base and 7 bases, there was a span of 7 bases. Full variable domain (missing parts from reference TRBV7-8 and TRBJ1-1): GAGVSQSPRYKVAKRGQDVALRCDPISGHVSLFWYQQALGQGPEFLTYFQNEAQLDKSGLPSDRFFAERPEGSVSTLKIQRTQQEDSAVYLCASSLGVGEAFFGQGTRLTVV.

This clonotype was picked up many times. The chain links TRBV20-1 to TRBJ2-1, with TRBD1 matching over 10 bases. Trimming at V came to 4 bases and at J to 1 base, leaving 10 bases not matched to a gene. The CDR3 is made up of 17 amino acids. Per the germline V gene, CDR1 is DFQATT and CDR2 is SNEGSKA (reference sequence). The CDR3 spells CSAKGTGDINSYNEQFF. DNA of the CDR3: TGCAGTGCTAAGGGGACAGGGGATATAAATTCCTACAATGAGCAGTTCTTC.

This clonotype came up many times. The gene calls are TRBV25-1 and TRBJ2-7; 8 bases align to TRBD1. Germline lookup yields CDR1 MGHDK and CDR2 SYGVNS. V dropped 5 bases and J dropped 3; count of bases not matched to a gene: 6. CDR3 length equals 14 residues. As DNA, the CDR3 is TGTGCCAGCAGTCCAGGGACAGGCTACTACGAGCAGTACTTC. Its translation: CASSPGTGYYEQYF.

The chain couples TRBV10-2 to TRBJ1-1; D gene uncertain. With 8 bases removed from V and 2 bases from J, the gap between germline ends came to 9 bases. This CDR3 contains 12 residues. Germline CDR1 WSHSY, CDR2 SAAADI. In DNA, the CDR3 is TGCGCCAGCGCGAGACGAAACACTGAAGCTTTCTTT. Amino acid sequence: CASARRNTEAFF.

Ten or more counts support this clonotype. A junction end diverges from the germline sequence, so it may reflect a read error. The chain combines TRBV7-7 with TRBJ2-3; unclear D gene. The germline V gene encodes CDR1 SSHAT and CDR2 FNYEAQ (reference sequence). The length of the CDR3 is 15 residues. The CDR3 DNA follows: TGTGCTAGCAGCGAGGTCGGTGGTGGGACAGATACGCAGTATTTT. This gives the protein CASSEVGGGTDTQYF. The full variable domain, in which reference TRBV7-7 and TRBJ2-3 provide the parts outside the CDR3, is GAGVSQSPRYKVTKRGQDVTLRCDPISSHATLYWYQQALGQGPEFLTYFNYEAQPDKSGLPSDRFSAERPEGSISTLTIQRTEQRDSAMYRCASSEVGGGTDTQYFGPGTRLTVL.

This clonotype is labeled medium-sized. V gene TRBV3-1 combines with J gene TRBJ2-7, with D unclear. This CDR3 is built from 15 residues. The germline CDR1 and CDR2 sequences are LGHDT and YNNKEL (reference sequence). The V end was cut by 1 base, the J end by 2 bases, with 12 bases between. This CDR3 reads CASSQAAAITYEQYF. DNA for the CDR3: TGTGCCAGCAGCCAAGCGGCAGCCATTACCTACGAGCAGTACTTC.

J is TRBJ2-3 and V is TRBV20-1; perhaps TRBD2 as D (6 bases). Germline-derived CDR1 and CDR2 are DFQATT and SNEGSKA (reference sequence). The CDR3 has 12 amino acids. Deletions cut 6 bases from V and 6 bases from J, with 13 bases between. This CDR3 is CSALIAEDTQYF. For the CDR3, the DNA is TGCAGTGCCCTCATAGCGGAGGATACGCAGTATTTT.

The sample holds many counts of this clonotype. The chain links TRBV12-3 or TRBV12-4 to TRBJ1-2; D uncertain. Trimming cost V 7 bases and J 6 bases, with 24 bases left between them. The length of the CDR3 is 16 residues. The CDR3 DNA is TGTGCCAGCATCCTTGGGATATCTAGGGAAGGCAATGGCTACACCTTC. The encoded protein is CASILGISREGNGYTF.

This clonotype came up a few times. V and J are TRBV6-5 and TRBJ1-2, with a tentative D call TRBD1 (5 bases). CDR1 and CDR2 from the germline V gene are MNHEY and SVGAGI. There are 16 residues in the CDR3. V lost 0 bases, J lost 2 bases, and 13 bases lay in between. The CDR3 loop reads CASSYSSAGKNYGYTF. The DNA of the CDR3 is TGTGCCAGCAGTTACTCATCGGCAGGGAAAAACTATGGCTACACCTTC.

This clonotype was observed many times. The chain combines TRBV7-6 with TRBJ1-2; unclear D gene. This CDR3 comprises 14 residues. The V gene's germline CDR1 is SGHVS and CDR2 FNYEAQ. Trimming shortened V by 2 bases and J by 6 bases, and 13 bases separated the two germline ends. The DNA of the CDR3 is TGTGCCAGCAGCTTATGGTTCGGGCGAAATGGCTACACCTTC. It encodes CASSLWFGRNGYTF. Variable domain in full (rest from reference TRBV7-6 and TRBJ1-2): GAGVSQSPRYKVTKRGQDVALRCDPISGHVSLYWYRQALGQGPEFLTYFNYEAQQDKSGLPNDRFSAERPEGSISTLTIQRTEQRDSAMYRCASSLWFGRNGYTFGSGTRLTVV.

The chain links TRBV29-1 to TRBJ2-3; D remains unclear. The CDR3 has 14 amino acids. Germline loops: CDR1 SQVTM, CDR2 ANQGSEA. V was trimmed by 3 bases and J by 4 bases, leaving 14 bases between them. CDR3 residues: CSVEVPKKADTQYF. DNA of the CDR3: TGCAGCGTTGAGGTCCCAAAGAAAGCAGATACGCAGTATTTT.

There are a few counts of this clonotype. The V and J genes are TRBV9 and TRBJ1-1; D not resolved. Per germline, CDR1 SGDLS and CDR2 YYNGEE. This CDR3 has 13 residues. V was pared by 3 bases and J by 6 bases, with 12 bases between. CDR3: CASSGIFAAEAFF. The CDR3 coding sequence is TGTGCCAGCAGCGGGATTTTTGCGGCTGAAGCTTTCTTT.

This chain joins TRBV6-6 and TRBJ2-1, with D tentatively TRBD2 (6 bases). This CDR3 has 15 amino acids. Germline-derived CDR1 and CDR2 are MNHNY and SVGAGI (reference sequence). V lost 7 bases and J 3 bases, leaving 16 bases between the germline ends. The CDR3: CASTNTGTRYNEQFF. In DNA form, the CDR3 reads TGTGCCAGCACCAATACCGGGACTCGCTACAATGAGCAGTTCTTC.

This clonotype was found many times. The chain is built from TRBV7-6 and TRBJ2-1; 8 positions match TRBD1. This CDR3 comprises 17 residues. J lost 4 bases, V lost 3 bases, and 11 bases had no gene match. CDR1 is SGHVS and CDR2 is FNYEAQ in the germline V gene. The CDR3 DNA follows: TGTGCCAGCAGCTTCGACTCCGGGACAGGAGGTTACAATGAGCAGTTCTTC. This gives the protein CASSFDSGTGGYNEQFF.

Ten or more counts support this clonotype. This chain joins TRBV12-3 or TRBV12-4 and TRBJ1-4; D gene unclear. Trimming pared 2 bases from V and 8 bases from J, leaving 3 bases between. This CDR3 contains 11 residues. CDR3 bases: TGTGCCAGCAGTTTAAGGGAAAAACTGTTTTTT. It specifies CASSLREKLFF.

This clonotype was seen ten or more times. This sequence joins TRBV7-9 and TRBJ1-5; D uncertain. The CDR3 has 14 residues. V shed 0 bases and J shed 3 bases, with 6 bases lying between them. CDR1 SEHNR and CDR2 FQNEAQ come from the germline V gene (reference sequence). DNA of the CDR3: TGTGCCAGCAGCTTAGCGGATGCCAATCAGCCCCAGCATTTT. It is translated as CASSLADANQPQHF.

This clonotype was counted many times. At one boundary the junction diverges from the germline segment, which might be a read error. V gene TRBV20-1 combines with J gene TRBJ2-1; D perhaps matches TRBD1 (6 bases). This CDR3 region has 11 residues. The germline V gene has CDR1 DFQATT and CDR2 SNEGSKA (reference sequence). Here the CDR3 reads CSASYLPGQPF. CDR3 in DNA: TGCAGTGCTAGCTATTTGCCGGGACAACCATTC.

This clonotype showed up many times. This chain uses TRBV7-9 with TRBJ2-1; D may be TRBD1 (5 bases). Trimming stripped 1 base from V and 12 bases from J, with 10 bases between. This CDR3 spans 12 amino acids. Germline-derived CDR1 and CDR2 are SEHNR and FQNEAQ (reference sequence). CDR3: CASSLEGRVQFF. The CDR3 nucleotides read TGTGCCAGCAGCTTAGAGGGCAGGGTGCAGTTCTTC.

This clonotype was detected many times. The chain links TRBV25-1 to TRBJ2-1, with 9 bases that match TRBD2. CDR3 length: 15 amino acids. V trimming: 7 bases; J trimming: 4 bases; junction bases outside the gene matches: 8. In germline, CDR1 is MGHDK, CDR2 SYGVNS. CDR3 sequence: CASTFRTSEYNEQFF. CDR3 DNA sequence: TGTGCCAGCACCTTTCGGACTAGCGAATACAATGAGCAGTTCTTC.

This clonotype has a count of ten or more. The gene calls are TRBV5-1 and TRBJ1-1, with D possibly being TRBD1 (5 bases). The CDR3 contains 14 residues. The germline V gene encodes CDR1 SGHRS and CDR2 YFSETQ. V shed 3 bases and J shed 6 bases, with 15 bases lying between them. CDR3 nucleotides: TGCGCCAGCAGCTCTTCGCAGGGTTTTGCTGAAGCTTTCTTT. It translates to CASSSSQGFAEAFF.

This clonotype appeared many times. This chain links TRBV6-5 with TRBJ2-7; TRBD2 matches 12 bases. Germline CDR1 is MNHEY and CDR2 is SVGAGI. V shed 8 bases and J 4 bases; nucleotides not matched to a gene: 3. The CDR3 runs to 13 residues. As DNA, the CDR3 is TGTGCCAGCGGGCTAGCGGGAGGGTACGAGCAGTACGTC. Protein: CASGLAGGYEQYV.

This clonotype was seen a few times. V is TRBV20-1 and J is TRBJ2-5; the D gene is possibly TRBD1 (6 bases). The ends were cut back, 6 bases at V and 5 bases at J, with 22 bases in the middle. The CDR3 covers 15 residues. The germline V gene encodes CDR1 DFQATT and CDR2 SNEGSKA (reference sequence). The chain's CDR3 is CSAKIGTKPGETQYF. For the CDR3, the DNA is TGCAGTGCAAAGATCGGGACAAAACCTGGGGAGACCCAGTACTTC.

This clonotype was seen at least ten times. The J gene is TRBJ2-1, the V gene TRBV20-1; possible D gene TRBD2, 5 bases. This CDR3 contains 14 residues. Trimming stripped 2 bases from V and 7 bases from J, with 15 bases between. CDR1 DFQATT and CDR2 SNEGSKA come from the germline V gene (reference sequence). This CDR3 is CSARTPGLWNEQFF. Here the CDR3 DNA reads TGCAGTGCTAGAACCCCTGGACTGTGGAATGAGCAGTTCTTC.